These 20 T cell receptor beta chains share one sample of origin, sequenced in a study of monozygotic twins with inflammatory bowel disease. TCRdb re-called the 5' RACE reads; one entry per CDR3 protein, DNA not given. Its table lists around 140,000 distinct CDR3 sequences. Material: blood. The receptors shown here come from a human donor with ulcerative colitis or Crohn's disease, or a healthy co-twin of an affected twin (not recorded which).

The rearrangement joins TRBV4-1 to TRBJ2-2. The CDR3 runs 11 residues. Germline values: CDR1 MGHRA, CDR2 YSYEKL. The CDR3 here is CASSTTGELFF.

The chain couples TRBV28 to TRBJ1-2; the TCRdb call, TRBD1, lacks DNA for checking. Germline CDR1 MDHEN, CDR2 SYDVKM. This CDR3 has 11 amino acids. CDR3 region: CATLRGYGYTF.

The rearrangement links TRBV14 to TRBJ1-4; without DNA, the TCRdb call of TRBD1 cannot be checked. Per the germline V gene, CDR1 is SGHDN and CDR2 is FVKESK. This CDR3 spans 15 amino acids. The CDR3 reads CASSQVRGTNEKLFF. Together with reference TRBV14 and TRBJ1-4, the CDR3 gives the full variable domain: EAGVTQFPSHSVIEKGQTVTLRCDPISGHDNLYWYRRVMGKEIKFLLHFVKESKQDESGMPNNRFLAERTGGTYSTLKVQPAELEDSGVYFCASSQVRGTNEKLFFGSGTQLSVL.

The chain couples TRBV5-1 to TRBJ2-2; no DNA is available, so the TRBD1 call from TCRdb remains unchecked. CDR1 and CDR2 from the germline V gene are SGHRS and YFSETQ. This CDR3 is built from 15 residues. The CDR3 loop is CASSPGGSVTGELFF.

The V gene is TRBV5-1, the J gene TRBJ2-5; no DNA is available, so the TRBD2 call from TCRdb remains unchecked. The germline gives CDR1 SGHRS, CDR2 YFSETQ. CDR3 length: 15 amino acids. The CDR3 here is CASSSGLAGGETQYF.

The chain recombines TRBV7-2 with TRBJ1-4; absent DNA, TCRdb's TRBD1 call cannot be checked. The CDR3 runs to 15 residues. Looked up from germline, CDR1 is SGHTA and CDR2 is FQGNSA. The CDR3 is CASSFTGGTNEKLFF.

The V call is TRBV18, the J call TRBJ2-3; the TCRdb call, TRBD1, lacks DNA for checking. The V gene's germline CDR1 is KGHSH and CDR2 LQKENI. The CDR3 has 16 amino acids. CDR3 sequence reads: CASSPPGQGSTDTQYF.

The chain couples TRBV5-1 to TRBJ1-1; TCRdb reports TRBD1, a call that lacks DNA to check it against. CDR1 and CDR2 from the germline V gene are SGHRS and YFSETQ. The CDR3 is made up of 14 amino acids. This CDR3 is CASSQWTGNTEAFF.

The gene calls are TRBV5-1 and TRBJ1-5. This CDR3 is built from 13 residues. Germline V CDR1 and CDR2: SGHRS, YFSETQ. The CDR3 here is CASSDGVNQPQHF.

V and J are TRBV7-8 and TRBJ1-1. Looked up from germline, CDR1 is SGHVS and CDR2 is FQNEAQ. This CDR3 is built from 15 residues. CDR3: CASSLGPSHYTEAFF.

The chain is built from TRBV10-3 and TRBJ1-3; with no DNA, the TCRdb D assignment of TRBD1 cannot be verified. This CDR3 has 20 residues. CDR1 and CDR2 (germline): ENHRY, SYGVKD. The CDR3 loop reads CAISESETGTIENSGNTIYF.

The gene calls are TRBV27 and TRBJ1-5; TCRdb gives TRBD1 as the D gene, but with no DNA this cannot be confirmed. In germline, CDR1 is MNHEY, CDR2 SMNVEV (reference sequence). CDR3 size: 15 residues. CDR3 sequence: CASTRRWESNQPQHF.

The gene calls are TRBV5-1 and TRBJ2-1; there is no DNA to check the TCRdb D call of TRBD2. Germline CDR1 SGHRS, CDR2 YFSETQ. The CDR3 covers 15 residues. The CDR3 protein is CASSLMQRDYNEQFF.

This chain uses TRBV4-1 with TRBJ2-5. This CDR3 contains 15 residues. Germline V gene lookup returns CDR1 MGHRA and CDR2 YSYEKL. The CDR3 loop reads CASSQDLAGSETQYF.

The chain uses TRBV20-1 and TRBJ2-3; TCRdb's assignment of TRBD2 cannot be checked, as there is no DNA. CDR1 is DFQATT and CDR2 is SNEGSKA in the germline V gene (reference sequence). The CDR3 consists of 16 residues. CDR3 residues: CSARDQEREGPDTQYF.

The J gene is TRBJ2-4, the V gene TRBV6-2 or TRBV6-3. From germline, CDR1 is MNHEY and CDR2 SVGEGT. This CDR3 is 16 amino acids long. CDR3 amino acids: CASSYSFGVSKYIQYF.

The rearrangement uses TRBV5-1 and TRBJ1-4; there is no DNA to check the TCRdb D call of TRBD1. Germline V lookup: CDR1 SGHRS, CDR2 YFSETQ. CDR3 length: 14 residues. This chain's CDR3 is CASSLGTPNEKLFF.

The chain employs TRBV29-1 and TRBJ2-3; checking the TCRdb D call of TRBD2 is not possible without DNA. The CDR3 is made up of 13 amino acids. Germline V gene lookup returns CDR1 SQVTM and CDR2 ANQGSEA. The CDR3 here is CSVERPLTDTQYF.

The V gene is TRBV5-1, the J gene TRBJ2-2; with no DNA, the TCRdb D assignment of TRBD2 cannot be verified. There are 14 residues in the CDR3. From germline, CDR1 is SGHRS and CDR2 YFSETQ. The CDR3 region is CASSLRTSFGELFF.

The chain recombines TRBV6-2 or TRBV6-3 with TRBJ2-1; TCRdb designates TRBD1, a call that cannot be tested without DNA. CDR3 length equals 15 residues. Germline V lookup: CDR1 MNHEY, CDR2 SVGEGT. CDR3 loop: CASSLDRETYNEQFF.